Listed here are 15 T cell receptor beta chains from one sample, sequenced in a study of blood T cell repertoires in COVID-19. Here immunoSEQ multiplex PCR was the method, and the copy in TCRdb shows in-frame clones only, minus some. There are fewer than 110,000 clones in the sample; 84% occur only once, and approximately 4% lies in the top ten. Sample: peripheral blood. All receptors derive from a human donor in a cohort sampled during active COVID-19.

The rearrangement uses TRBV9 and TRBJ2-2, with 8 bases aligning to TRBD1. The CDR3 contains 16 residues. In germline, CDR1 is SGDLS, CDR2 YYNGEE. The junction had 5 bases not matched to a gene; V was cut back by 2 bases and J by 2 bases. The CDR3 DNA sequence: TGTGCCAGCAGCGTTCGGACAGGGCTAAACACCGGGGAGCTGTTTTTT. It translates to CASSVRTGLNTGELFF. Looking up the rest from reference TRBV9 and TRBJ2-2 gives the full variable domain: DSGVTQTPKHLITATGQRVTLRCSPRSGDLSVYWYQQSLDQGLQFLIQYYNGEERAKGNILERFSAQQFPDLHSELNLSSLELGDSALYFCASSVRTGLNTGELFFGEGSRLTVL.

The chain recombines TRBV5-5 with TRBJ2-7; no reliable D call. The CDR3 runs 14 residues. Germline loops: CDR1 SGHKS, CDR2 YYEKEE (reference sequence). Trimming cost V 0 bases and J 1 base, with 8 bases left between them. The chain's CDR3 is CASSLVSNSYEQYV. CDR3 nucleotides: TGTGCCAGCAGCTTGGTTAGCAATTCCTACGAGCAGTACGTC.

This chain uses TRBV5-1 with TRBJ1-2; 11 bases are shared with TRBD1. The ends lost 3 bases at V and 5 bases at J; junction bases unmatched: 6. CDR3 length: 15 amino acids. Per the germline V gene, CDR1 is SGHRS and CDR2 is YFSETQ. For the CDR3, the DNA is TGCGCCAGCAGCTCCGGACAGGGGGCGTTTTATGGCTACACCTTC. Translation: CASSSGQGAFYGYTF.

The chain combines TRBV30 with TRBJ1-2, with TRBD1 as a possible D gene (6 bases). Trimming removed 2 bases from V and 1 base from J, with 17 bases in between. CDR1 and CDR2 (germline): GTSNPN, SVGIG (reference sequence). CDR3 size: 16 residues. The CDR3 DNA sequence: TGTGCCTGGAGTCCACTGGCGGGGGCGCTTAACTATGGCTACACCTTC. It encodes CAWSPLAGALNYGYTF.

This clone has only one observation. The chain couples TRBV25-1 to TRBJ2-7; TRBD2 aligns across 9 bases. Germline loops: CDR1 MGHDK, CDR2 SYGVNS. The CDR3 is made up of 15 amino acids. V was pared by 6 bases and J by 5 bases, with 11 bases of the junction left unmatched. The CDR3 loop is CASRGPGLAGHEQYV. The CDR3 nucleotides read TGTGCCAGCAGAGGGCCCGGGCTAGCGGGACACGAGCAGTACGTC.

V is TRBV27 and J is TRBJ2-3; no clear D gene. The CDR3 consists of 14 residues. The germline gives CDR1 MNHEY, CDR2 SMNVEV (reference sequence). Trimming removed 6 bases at V and 2 bases at J, with 12 bases between. The CDR3 sequence is CASRRSSFTDTQYF. CDR3 nucleotide sequence: TGTGCCAGCAGAAGGAGCAGCTTCACAGATACGCAGTATTTT.

The chain is built from TRBV30 and TRBJ1-2, with 7 bases fitting TRBD1. Germline V gives CDR1 GTSNPN, CDR2 SVGIG (reference sequence). J was trimmed by 4 bases and V by 2 bases; bases with no gene match: 10. This CDR3 is built from 15 residues. The CDR3 coding sequence is TGTGCCTGGAGTCCTCTGACAGGGTTTAGCTATGGCTACACCTTC. This sequence encodes CAWSPLTGFSYGYTF.

Comment on this clone: Its ends do not fully match the called genes, so a read error is possible. The chain is built from TRBV28 and TRBJ1-5; possibly TRBD1 for D (6 bases). Germline V gene lookup returns CDR1 MDHEN and CDR2 SYDVKM. This CDR3 is 11 amino acids long. CDR3 DNA: TGTGCCAGCAGACAGGGTCATCCCATTGTTTTT. Protein product: CASRQGHPIVF.

This clone turned up a few times. The chain has TRBV11-2 and TRBJ2-3, with a possible D match to TRBD1 (5 bases). Germline CDR1 is SGHAT and CDR2 is FQNNGV. V lost 3 bases and J lost 3, with 10 bases in between. The CDR3 extends over 14 amino acids. This CDR3 is CASSFKGQTDTQYF. The CDR3 DNA sequence: TGTGCCAGCAGCTTTAAGGGGCAGACAGATACGCAGTATTTT.

To note about this clone: The sample contains more than one DNA sequence encoding this CDR3. The chain links TRBV19 to TRBJ2-3; TRBD2 matches at 7 bases. The trim removed 4 bases at V and 3 bases at J, leaving 1 base unmatched. The CDR3 spans 13 residues. CDR1 and CDR2 (germline): LNHDA, SQIVND (reference sequence). The CDR3: CASSTGGTDTQYF. The CDR3, as DNA: TGTGCCAGTAGTACGGGGGGTACAGATACGCAGTATTTT.

The rearrangement uses TRBV5-1 and TRBJ2-2, with a weak D call TRBD2 (5 bases). The V and J ends lost 4 bases and 3 bases respectively, with 13 bases between them. The germline V gene has CDR1 SGHRS and CDR2 YFSETQ. The CDR3 has 15 amino acids. CDR3: CASSPSGIDTGELFF. The CDR3 DNA is TGCGCCAGCAGCCCCTCGGGAATCGACACCGGGGAGCTGTTTTTT.

The CDR3 here is CASSQTGGNSYGYTF. The CDR3 DNA reads as TGTGCCAGCAGCCAAACAGGGGGCAATAGCTATGGCTACACCTTC. The rearrangement links TRBV4-2 to TRBJ1-2; the match to TRBD1 covers 9 bases. Losses at the gene ends were 2 bases for V and 4 bases for J; bases not matched to a gene: 5. CDR1 is LGHNA, CDR2 YNFKEQ, per germline. This CDR3 has 15 residues.

The V and J genes are TRBV3-1 (or the pseudogene TRBV3-2) and TRBJ1-5; D may be TRBD1 (6 bases). Germline V gene sequence: CDR1 LGHDT, CDR2 YNNKEL (reference sequence). The CDR3 consists of 15 residues. With 4 bases removed from V and 7 bases from J, the gap between germline ends came to 17 bases. The CDR3 region has the DNA TGTGCCAGCAGCCCTCCGGGGATTCAGGGGCAGCCCCAGCATTTT. Translation gives CASSPPGIQGQPQHF.

The chain carries TRBV27 and TRBJ2-3; 9 nucleotides line up with TRBD2. The germline CDR1 and CDR2 sequences are MNHEY and SMNVEV (reference sequence). V was pared by 3 bases and J by 2 bases, with 6 bases of the junction left unmatched. The CDR3 consists of 16 residues. The CDR3 loop reads CASSFRAGGPTDTQYF. The CDR3 DNA reads TGTGCCAGCAGTTTCAGAGCGGGAGGACCCACAGATACGCAGTATTTT.

The chain has TRBV2 and TRBJ2-7; TRBD2 matches at 7 bases. The V segment lost 8 bases and the J segment 1 base; nucleotides outside the gene matches: 8. CDR3 length equals 14 residues. CDR1 is SNHLY, CDR2 FYNNEI, per germline. CDR3 loop: CASGRGTDSYEQYF. CDR3 in DNA: TGTGCCAGCGGGCGGGGGACGGATTCCTACGAGCAGTACTTC.